These 2 T cell receptor beta chains share one sample of origin, sequenced in a study of read filtering for tumor transcriptome and immune sequencing. From about 400 ng of RNA, a library with molecular barcoded alpha/delta and beta/gamma adaptors was made. TCRdb reprocessed the reads with MiXCR, giving one entry per CDR3 protein. The table shows 40,000 to 55,000 distinct CDR3 sequences, with approximately 18% occurring only once. The sample comprised a population of CD138-negative cells sorted from bone marrow. These receptors were collected from a donor at least 40 years old with multiple myeloma.

This clonotype has at least ten counts. This sequence joins TRBV24-1 and TRBJ1-1, with D maybe TRBD1 (6 bases). Trimming removed 4 bases at V and 4 bases at J, with 6 bases between. Germline CDR1 reads KGHDR; CDR2 reads SFDVKD. The CDR3 length is 12 residues. DNA of the CDR3: TGTGCCACCAGTGAGGGGGCCACTGAAGCTTTCTTT. This sequence encodes CATSEGATEAFF.

Only a few counts were recorded for this clonotype. This may stem from a read error, because a much larger clone lies one nucleotide away. In nucleotides, the CDR3 is TGCGCCAGCAGCTTGCGGGCAACCCACGGGGACGGGGGGCTGTTTTTT. Protein product: CASSLRATHGDGGLFF. V gene TRBV5-1 combines with J gene TRBJ2-2; the D gene is possibly TRBD2 (6 bases). The germline V gene has CDR1 SGHRS and CDR2 YFSETQ. This CDR3 is 16 amino acids long.